This TCR beta chain emerged from a study of blood T cell repertoires in COVID-19. In its sample, this clone is medium-sized. Clones were read by immunoSEQ multiplex PCR, and TCRdb kept only the in-frame ones, dropping some. Seen here are roughly 180,000 clones, around 82% observed once, and the top ten hold approximately 18%. Individuals drawn from about two dozen US areas were about 18 to 95 years old. Trimming left V 4 bases short and J 4 bases short, with 10 bases between. In germline, CDR1 is LGHDT, CDR2 YNNKEL (reference sequence). This CDR3 comprises 13 residues. The source material was PBMCs or T cells enriched from blood (not recorded which). The sequence came from a man aged 55 to 70 who had recovered from COVID-19. V and J are TRBV3-1 (or the pseudogene TRBV3-2) and TRBJ1-1; no definite D call. Written as DNA, the CDR3 is TGTGCCAGCAGCCCAAGAACTTTCACTGAAGCTTTCTTT. Translated, it gives CASSPRTFTEAFF.